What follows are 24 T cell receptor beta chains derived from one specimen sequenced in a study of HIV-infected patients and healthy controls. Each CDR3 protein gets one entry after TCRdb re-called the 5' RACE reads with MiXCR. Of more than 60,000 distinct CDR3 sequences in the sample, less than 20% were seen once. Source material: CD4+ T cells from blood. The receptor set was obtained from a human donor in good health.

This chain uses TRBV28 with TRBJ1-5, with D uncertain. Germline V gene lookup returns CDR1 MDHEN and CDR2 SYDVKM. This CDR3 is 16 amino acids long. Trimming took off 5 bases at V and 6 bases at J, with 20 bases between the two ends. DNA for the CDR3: TGTGCCAGCAGTGGACGGAAGAGGACTCCGGGTCAGCCCCAGCATTTT. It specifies CASSGRKRTPGQPQHF.

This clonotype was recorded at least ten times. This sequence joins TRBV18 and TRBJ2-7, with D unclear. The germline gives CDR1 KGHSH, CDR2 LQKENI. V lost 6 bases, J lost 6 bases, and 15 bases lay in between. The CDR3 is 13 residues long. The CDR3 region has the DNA TGTGCCAGCTCCCCGGATAGGTGGGTCGAGCAGTACTTC. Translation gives CASSPDRWVEQYF.

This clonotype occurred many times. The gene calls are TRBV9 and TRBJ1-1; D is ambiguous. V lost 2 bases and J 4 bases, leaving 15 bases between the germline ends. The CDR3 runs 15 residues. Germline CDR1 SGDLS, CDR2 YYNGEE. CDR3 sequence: CASSVGSQQFTEAFF. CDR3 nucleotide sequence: TGTGCCAGCAGCGTCGGATCACAGCAATTCACTGAAGCTTTCTTT. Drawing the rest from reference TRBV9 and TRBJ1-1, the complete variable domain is DSGVTQTPKHLITATGQRVTLRCSPRSGDLSVYWYQQSLDQGLQFLIQYYNGEERAKGNILERFSAQQFPDLHSELNLSSLELGDSALYFCASSVGSQQFTEAFFGQGTRLTVV.

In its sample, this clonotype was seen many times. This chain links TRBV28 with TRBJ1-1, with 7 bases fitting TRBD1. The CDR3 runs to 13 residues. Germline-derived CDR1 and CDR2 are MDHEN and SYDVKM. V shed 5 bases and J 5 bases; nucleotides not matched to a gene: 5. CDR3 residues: CASSTGALTEAFF. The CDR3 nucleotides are TGTGCCAGCAGTACAGGGGCGTTGACTGAAGCTTTCTTT.

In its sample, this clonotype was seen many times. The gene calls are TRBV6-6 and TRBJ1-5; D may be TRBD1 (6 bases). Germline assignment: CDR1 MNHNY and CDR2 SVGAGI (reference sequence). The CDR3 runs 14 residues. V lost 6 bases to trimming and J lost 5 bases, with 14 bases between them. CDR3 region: CASSPHRDDQPQHF. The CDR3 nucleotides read TGTGCCAGCAGCCCTCACAGGGACGATCAGCCCCAGCATTTT.

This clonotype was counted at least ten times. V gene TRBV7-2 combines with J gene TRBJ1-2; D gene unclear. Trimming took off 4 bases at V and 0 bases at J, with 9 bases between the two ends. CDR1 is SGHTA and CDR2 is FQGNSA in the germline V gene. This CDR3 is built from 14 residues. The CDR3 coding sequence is TGTGCCAGCAGCTCTTTCGTCGCTAACTATGGCTACACCTTC. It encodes CASSSFVANYGYTF.

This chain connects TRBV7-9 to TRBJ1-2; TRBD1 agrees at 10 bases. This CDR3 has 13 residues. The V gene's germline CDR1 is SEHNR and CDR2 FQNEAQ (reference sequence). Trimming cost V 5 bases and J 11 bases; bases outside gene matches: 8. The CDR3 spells CASSEGQGTIYTF. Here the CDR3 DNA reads TGTGCCAGCAGCGAGGGACAGGGGACTATATACACCTTC.

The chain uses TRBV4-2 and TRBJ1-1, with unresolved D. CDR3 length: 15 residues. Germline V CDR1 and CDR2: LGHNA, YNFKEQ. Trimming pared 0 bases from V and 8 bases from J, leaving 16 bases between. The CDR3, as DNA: TGTGCCAGCAGCCAAGATTTAGGTCCAACAATGGAAGCTTTCTTT. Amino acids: CASSQDLGPTMEAFF.

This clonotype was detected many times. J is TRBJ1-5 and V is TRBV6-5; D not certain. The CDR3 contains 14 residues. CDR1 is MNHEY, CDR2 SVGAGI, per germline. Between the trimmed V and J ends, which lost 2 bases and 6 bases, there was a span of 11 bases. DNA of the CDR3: TGTGCCAGCAGTTACGGGTTCGGTGGTCAGCCCCAGCATTTT. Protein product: CASSYGFGGQPQHF.

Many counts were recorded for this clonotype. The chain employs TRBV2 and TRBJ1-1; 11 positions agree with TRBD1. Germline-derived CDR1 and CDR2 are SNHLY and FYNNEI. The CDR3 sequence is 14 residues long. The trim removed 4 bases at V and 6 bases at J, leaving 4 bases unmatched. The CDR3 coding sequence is TGTGCCAGCAGTGCCGGGACAGGGGGATCTGAAGCTTTCTTT. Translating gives CASSAGTGGSEAFF.

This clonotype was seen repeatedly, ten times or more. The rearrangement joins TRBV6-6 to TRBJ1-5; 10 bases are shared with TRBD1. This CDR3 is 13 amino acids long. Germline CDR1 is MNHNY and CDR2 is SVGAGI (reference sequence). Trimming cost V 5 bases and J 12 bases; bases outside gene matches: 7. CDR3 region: CASSGDRGDIQHF. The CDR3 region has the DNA TGTGCCAGCAGTGGGGACAGGGGTGACATCCAGCATTTT.

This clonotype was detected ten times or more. Here the CDR3 reads CASHPRVGTGELFF. Written as DNA, the CDR3 is TGTGCCAGCCACCCCCGGGTGGGGACCGGGGAGCTGTTTTTT. V usage is TRBV2 and J usage is TRBJ2-2; D gene ambiguous. Germline CDR1 is SNHLY and CDR2 is FYNNEI. The V end lost 8 bases, the J end lost 5 bases, and 15 bases lay between the germline ends. The CDR3 is made up of 14 amino acids.

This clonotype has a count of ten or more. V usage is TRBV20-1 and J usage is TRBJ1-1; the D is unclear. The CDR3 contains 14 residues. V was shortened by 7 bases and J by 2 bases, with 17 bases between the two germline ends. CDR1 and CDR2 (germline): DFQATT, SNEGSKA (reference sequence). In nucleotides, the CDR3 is TGCAGTGGGTCCCGGGCCGGCCAAAACACTGAAGCTTTCTTT. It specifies CSGSRAGQNTEAFF.

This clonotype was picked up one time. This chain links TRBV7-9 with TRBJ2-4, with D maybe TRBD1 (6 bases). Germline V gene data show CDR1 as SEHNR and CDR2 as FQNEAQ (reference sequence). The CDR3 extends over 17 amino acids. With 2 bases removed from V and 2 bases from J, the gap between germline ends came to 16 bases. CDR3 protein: CASSLIPDSFSKNIQYF. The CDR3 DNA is TGTGCCAGCAGCTTAATTCCGGACAGTTTTTCCAAAAACATTCAGTACTTC.

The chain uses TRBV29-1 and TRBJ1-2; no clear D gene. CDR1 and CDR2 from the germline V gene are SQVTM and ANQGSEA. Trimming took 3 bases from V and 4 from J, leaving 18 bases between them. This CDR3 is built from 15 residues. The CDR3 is CSVDKSSRSIYGYTF. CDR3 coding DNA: TGCAGCGTTGATAAGTCGAGCAGGAGTATCTATGGCTACACCTTC.

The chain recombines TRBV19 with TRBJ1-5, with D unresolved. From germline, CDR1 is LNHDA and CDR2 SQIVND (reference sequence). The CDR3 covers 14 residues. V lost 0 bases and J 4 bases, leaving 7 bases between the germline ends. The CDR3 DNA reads TGTGCCAGTAGTATAGATCTGGGGAATCAGCCCCAGCATTTT. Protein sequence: CASSIDLGNQPQHF.

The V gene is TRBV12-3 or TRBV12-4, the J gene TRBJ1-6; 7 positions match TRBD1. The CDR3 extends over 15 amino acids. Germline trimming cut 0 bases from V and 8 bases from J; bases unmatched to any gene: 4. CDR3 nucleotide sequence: TGTGCCAGCAGTTTAGCCGGTCAGGGGGATTCACCCCTCCACTTT. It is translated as CASSLAGQGDSPLHF.

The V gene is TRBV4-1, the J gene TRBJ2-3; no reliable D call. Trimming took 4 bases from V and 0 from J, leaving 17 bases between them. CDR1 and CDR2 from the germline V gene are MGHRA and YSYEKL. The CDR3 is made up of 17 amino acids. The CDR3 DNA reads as TGCGCCAGCAGCCGCGGCGGAGTAAGGGTGAGCACAGATACGCAGTATTTT. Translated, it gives CASSRGGVRVSTDTQYF.

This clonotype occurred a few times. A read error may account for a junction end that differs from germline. CDR3 DNA: TGTGCCAGCAGCTCCACCCGGACAGGGGAAACGAGCTTC. This gives the protein CASSSTRTGETSF. The J gene is TRBJ2-4, the V gene TRBV11-2, with 9 bases that match TRBD1. This CDR3 has 13 amino acids. Germline V gives CDR1 SGHAT, CDR2 FQNNGV.

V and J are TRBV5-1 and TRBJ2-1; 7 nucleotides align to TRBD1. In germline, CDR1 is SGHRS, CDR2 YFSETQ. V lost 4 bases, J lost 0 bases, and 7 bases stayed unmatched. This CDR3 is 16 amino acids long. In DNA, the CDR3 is TGCGCCAGCAGCGCACAGGGGCGGAGCTCCTACAATGAGCAGTTCTTC. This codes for CASSAQGRSSYNEQFF.

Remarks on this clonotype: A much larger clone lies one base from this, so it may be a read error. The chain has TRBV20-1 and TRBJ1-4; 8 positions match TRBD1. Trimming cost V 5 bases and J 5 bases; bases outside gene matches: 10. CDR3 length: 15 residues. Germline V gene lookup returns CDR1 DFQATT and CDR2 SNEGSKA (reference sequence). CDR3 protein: CSAPGGGVTNEKLFF. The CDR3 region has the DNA TGCAGTGCTCCAGGGGGCGGAGTGACCAATGAAAAACTGTTTTTT.

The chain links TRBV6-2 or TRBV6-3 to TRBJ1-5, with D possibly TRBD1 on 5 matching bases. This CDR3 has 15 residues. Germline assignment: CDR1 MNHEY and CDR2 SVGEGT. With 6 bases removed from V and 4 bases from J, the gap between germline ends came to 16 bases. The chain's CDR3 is CASRVFAGPNQPQHF. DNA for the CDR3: TGTGCCAGCAGAGTATTCGCAGGGCCTAATCAGCCCCAGCATTTT.

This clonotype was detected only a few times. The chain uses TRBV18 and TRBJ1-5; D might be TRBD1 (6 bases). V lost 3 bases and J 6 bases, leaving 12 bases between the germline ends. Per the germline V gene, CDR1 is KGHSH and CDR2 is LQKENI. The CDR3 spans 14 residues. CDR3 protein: CASSPSGVGQPQHF. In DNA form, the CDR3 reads TGTGCCAGCTCACCGTCAGGGGTTGGTCAGCCCCAGCATTTT.

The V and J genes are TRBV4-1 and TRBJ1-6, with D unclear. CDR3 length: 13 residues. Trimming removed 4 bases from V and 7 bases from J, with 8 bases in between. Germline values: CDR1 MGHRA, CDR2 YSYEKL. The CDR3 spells CASSPRFNSPLHF. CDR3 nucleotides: TGCGCCAGCAGCCCCCGTTTCAATTCACCCCTCCACTTT.